The clone carrying this TCR beta chain was seen at least ten times. As yet, its antigen is unknown. There were TCR beta CDR3 regions amplified from RNA transcripts. The TCR CDR3 first-round RT-PCR relied on the HTBI primer set. MiXCR was run by TCRdb on the multiplex PCR reads, yielding one entry per CDR3 protein. This table holds about 320,000 distinct CDR3 sequences, around 16% found once. This CDR3 is 14 amino acids long. Germline V CDR1 and CDR2: MDHEN, SYDVKM. With 6 bases removed from V and 1 base from J, the gap between germline ends came to 13 bases. These data come from a study of T cells in Graves' hyperthyroidism and ophthalmopathy. Study-wide results and limits: Within blood appeared most thyroid clonotypes that had expanded above 0.001.

The definition of stable Graves' hyperthyroidism was no ophthalmopathy progression within 18 months. Patients aged 18 to 65 had newly diagnosed hyperthyroidism lasting under 2 months. Sequencing was performed on blood. This clonotype originated in a man aged 30-40 years with Graves' hyperthyroidism. This chain connects TRBV28 to TRBJ2-7; the D gene is possibly TRBD2 (7 bases). The CDR3 DNA reads TGTGCCAGCAGCAGCGGGACATGGTCCTACGAGCAGTACTTC. Its protein is CASSSGTWSYEQYF.